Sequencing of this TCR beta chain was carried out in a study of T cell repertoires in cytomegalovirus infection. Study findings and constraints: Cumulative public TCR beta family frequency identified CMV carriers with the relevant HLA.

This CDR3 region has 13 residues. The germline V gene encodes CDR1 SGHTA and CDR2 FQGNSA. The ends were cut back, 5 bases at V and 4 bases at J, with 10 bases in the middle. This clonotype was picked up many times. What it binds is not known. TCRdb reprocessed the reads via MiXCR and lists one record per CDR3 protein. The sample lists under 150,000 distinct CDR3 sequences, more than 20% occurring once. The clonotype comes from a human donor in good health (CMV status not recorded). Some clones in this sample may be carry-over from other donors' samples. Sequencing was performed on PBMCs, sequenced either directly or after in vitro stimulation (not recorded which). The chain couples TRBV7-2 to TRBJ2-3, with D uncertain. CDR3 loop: CASSNQIPDTQYF. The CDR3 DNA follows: TGTGCCAGCAGCAACCAAATCCCAGATACGCAGTATTTT. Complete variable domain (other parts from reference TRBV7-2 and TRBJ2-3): GAGVSQSPSNKVTEKGKDVELRCDPISGHTALYWYRQSLGQGLEFLIYFQGNSAPDKSGLPSDRFSAERTGGSVSTLTIQRTQQEDSAVYLCASSNQIPDTQYFGPGTRLTVL.